The 15 T cell receptor beta chains given below trace back to one sample, sequenced in a study of CD8+CD57+ T cells in acquired aplastic anemia. TCR beta VDJ and CDR3 profiling used genomic DNA as template. TCRdb independently ran MiXCR on the reads; one entry per CDR3 protein. This sample has 150,000 or so distinct CDR3 sequences, with approximately 60% found just once. What was sequenced was sorted CD4+, CD8+, or CD8+CD57+ T cells (not recorded which) from PBMCs. These receptors came from a human donor in good health.

This rearrangement joins TRBV9 to TRBJ1-1, with a possible D match to TRBD1 (5 bases). With 4 bases removed from V and 0 bases from J, the gap between germline ends came to 10 bases. Looked up from germline, CDR1 is SGDLS and CDR2 is YYNGEE. This CDR3 contains 14 residues. CDR3 nucleotides: TGTGCCAGCAGCTTGGACAATATGAACACTGAAGCTTTCTTT. It specifies CASSLDNMNTEAFF.

This clonotype has a count of ten or more. V gene TRBV2 combines with J gene TRBJ1-1; tentatively, D is TRBD1 (5 bases). Trimming removed 3 bases from V and 0 bases from J, with 8 bases in between. The CDR3 runs 14 residues. Germline V gene data show CDR1 as SNHLY and CDR2 as FYNNEI. The CDR3 region has the DNA TGTGCCAGCAGTGATTGGACATTGAACACTGAAGCTTTCTTT. Its translation: CASSDWTLNTEAFF.

This chain links TRBV5-4 with TRBJ2-5, with a tentative D call TRBD1 (6 bases). Germline V gives CDR1 SGHNT, CDR2 YYREEE (reference sequence). Trimming pared 2 bases from V and 3 bases from J, leaving 8 bases between. The CDR3 is made up of 13 amino acids. The CDR3 DNA reads TGTGCCAGCAGCTTTAAGGGGGAAGAGACCCAGTACTTC. It codes for CASSFKGEETQYF.

The rearrangement joins TRBV7-9 to TRBJ2-1, with D unclear. The CDR3 has 15 amino acids. Per germline, CDR1 SEHNR and CDR2 FQNEAQ (reference sequence). Trimming pared 1 base from V and 3 bases from J, leaving 10 bases between. CDR3 protein: CASSLVTSDYNEQFF. CDR3 nucleotide sequence: TGTGCCAGCAGCTTAGTAACCTCGGACTACAATGAGCAGTTCTTC.

This clonotype was counted between two and nine times. The chain carries TRBV7-2 and TRBJ2-5; 7 bases map to TRBD2. The length of the CDR3 is 15 residues. The trim removed 5 bases at V and 7 bases at J, leaving 13 bases unmatched. Per the germline V gene, CDR1 is SGHTA and CDR2 is FQGNSA. The CDR3 nucleotides are TGTGCCAGCAGCCCCGACCGGGACTACTTAGGGACCCAGTACTTC. Its translation is CASSPDRDYLGTQYF.

This clonotype was detected a few times. The DNA for the CDR3 is TGCAGTGCCAAGGACAGGGTAACCTACAATGAGCAGTTCTTC. Amino acids: CSAKDRVTYNEQFF. The chain links TRBV20-1 to TRBJ2-1, with TRBD1 matching over 8 bases. The CDR3 spans 14 residues. V shed 6 bases, J shed 2 bases, and the junction held 6 bases outside the gene matches. CDR1 and CDR2 (germline): DFQATT, SNEGSKA (reference sequence).

The rearrangement uses TRBV12-3 or TRBV12-4 and TRBJ1-5; D gene unclear. The CDR3 is 13 residues long. V lost 3 bases, J lost 1 base, and 4 bases lay in between. CDR3 residues: CASSLASNQPQHF. The CDR3 DNA sequence: TGTGCCAGCAGTTTGGCCAGCAATCAGCCCCAGCATTTT.

At least ten counts were recorded for this clonotype. The junction shows a germline mismatch at one end, possibly a read error. The chain joins TRBV7-7 to TRBJ2-5; 10 nucleotides agree with TRBD2. Per germline, CDR1 SSHAT and CDR2 FNYEAQ (reference sequence). This CDR3 comprises 14 residues. CDR3 residues: CASSLAGGRETQYF. CDR3 in DNA: TGTGCTAGCAGCTTAGCGGGGGGCCGGGAGACCCAGTACTTC.

The J gene is TRBJ1-1, the V gene TRBV9; D gene uncertain. The CDR3 loop spans 13 amino acids. Between the trimmed V and J ends, which lost 2 bases and 2 bases, there was a span of 7 bases. Germline V gene lookup returns CDR1 SGDLS and CDR2 YYNGEE. The CDR3 region is CASSVRVNTEAFF. CDR3 sequence (DNA): TGTGCCAGCAGCGTGAGAGTAAACACTGAAGCTTTCTTT. Supplemented by reference TRBV9 and TRBJ1-1, the full variable domain reads DSGVTQTPKHLITATGQRVTLRCSPRSGDLSVYWYQQSLDQGLQFLIQYYNGEERAKGNILERFSAQQFPDLHSELNLSSLELGDSALYFCASSVRVNTEAFFGQGTRLTVV.

V and J are TRBV20-1 and TRBJ1-4; 8 positions match TRBD1. This CDR3 spans 11 amino acids. The germline CDR1 and CDR2 sequences are DFQATT and SNEGSKA (reference sequence). The trim removed 6 bases at V and 15 bases at J, leaving 9 bases unmatched. In DNA, the CDR3 is TGCAGTGCCGCGGGACAGGCGGTTGTGTTTTTT. Protein product: CSAAGQAVVFF.

This chain uses TRBV25-1 with TRBJ1-6; the match to TRBD1 covers 8 bases. The J segment lost 6 bases and the V segment lost 1 base, leaving 5 bases of the junction unmatched. CDR1 is MGHDK, CDR2 SYGVNS, per germline. This CDR3 has 16 residues. The CDR3 nucleotides are TGTGCCAGCAGTGAATCCAGACAGGGGAGTAATTCACCCCTCCACTTT. Its translation: CASSESRQGSNSPLHF.

This clonotype came up a few times. This sequence joins TRBV12-3 or TRBV12-4 and TRBJ2-7; a possible D gene is TRBD1 (5 bases). The CDR3 is 13 amino acids. V lost 6 bases and J 1 base, leaving 10 bases between the germline ends. The CDR3 loop reads CASSWGRSYEQYF. CDR3 sequence (DNA): TGTGCCAGCAGCTGGGGCCGATCCTACGAGCAGTACTTC.

The sample holds one count of this clonotype. The chain is built from TRBV15 and TRBJ2-3; TRBD2 matches at 11 bases. The CDR3 length is 16 residues. Germline V gene data show CDR1 as LNHNV and CDR2 as YYDKDF (reference sequence). V shed 2 bases and J 5 bases; nucleotides not matched to a gene: 6. The CDR3 DNA sequence: TGTGCCACCAGCAGACTTACTAGCGGGAGAGAAGATACGCAGTATTTT. This translates into CATSRLTSGREDTQYF.

V usage is TRBV5-1 and J usage is TRBJ2-7; TRBD2 agrees at 8 bases. CDR1 and CDR2 from the germline V gene are SGHRS and YFSETQ. Trimming took 0 bases from V and 6 from J; bases not matched to a gene: 8. The CDR3 is made up of 15 amino acids. The CDR3 DNA is TGCGCCAGCAGCTTGGGACGGGGGGGCCGGGTCGAGCAGTACTTC. It translates to CASSLGRGGRVEQYF.

This chain uses TRBV12-3 or TRBV12-4 with TRBJ2-7; D possibly corresponds to TRBD2 (5 bases). The V end was cut by 3 bases, the J end by 4 bases, with 16 bases between. This CDR3 has 15 residues. CDR3 region: CASSLTPPGNYEQYF. The CDR3 DNA sequence: TGTGCCAGCAGTTTGACTCCGCCGGGGAATTACGAGCAGTACTTC.